The next 29 T cell receptor beta chains were all read from a single sample in a study of CD4 and CD8 cells across lung adenocarcinoma regions. TCRdb reprocessed the PCR reads with MiXCR, giving one entry per CDR3 protein. Of over 15,000 distinct CDR3 sequences in the sample, about 50% were seen once. The sample was CD8+ T cells from the margin of a lung tumor. These receptors all come from a male donor with lung adenocarcinoma. The CD4 and CD8 labels of this study may be unreliable.

V usage is TRBV6-4 and J usage is TRBJ2-1; 9 nucleotides align to TRBD1. The V and J ends lost 8 bases and 9 bases, in that order; junction bases with no gene match: 11. The CDR3 extends over 14 amino acids. The germline V gene encodes CDR1 MRHNA and CDR2 SNTAGT. Here the CDR3 reads CASRRGQGTGEQFF. CDR3 nucleotide sequence: TGTGCCAGCCGTAGGGGACAGGGTACGGGTGAGCAGTTCTTC.

This clonotype was seen more than once but under ten times. V usage is TRBV6-1 and J usage is TRBJ2-1; D call uncertain. Matching the DNA end better, TRBJ2-7 makes the J call doubtful. In germline, CDR1 is MNHNS, CDR2 SASEGT. CDR3 length equals 14 residues. The CDR3 DNA reads as TGTGCCAGCAGTGAAGCCAACGACGGCTACGAGCAGTACTTC. The encoded protein is CASSEANDGYEQYF.

This chain links TRBV12-3 or TRBV12-4 with TRBJ2-1; no firm D call. V was cut by 1 base and J by 3 bases, with 10 bases left in between. This CDR3 contains 15 residues. The CDR3 sequence: CASSLVLGVYNEQFF. In DNA form, the CDR3 reads TGTGCCAGCAGTTTAGTCCTAGGTGTCTACAATGAGCAGTTCTTC.

The gene calls are TRBV27 and TRBJ2-3; a possible D gene is TRBD1 (5 bases). Germline values: CDR1 MNHEY, CDR2 SMNVEV (reference sequence). This CDR3 is 15 amino acids long. The germline V and J ends were trimmed by 4 bases and 5 bases, with 16 bases remaining between them. In nucleotides, the CDR3 is TGTGCCAGCAGTTCGGGTATGTGGGGCAAAGATACGCAGTATTTT. Protein: CASSSGMWGKDTQYF.

This clonotype was observed a single time. The chain is built from TRBV15 and TRBJ2-1, with TRBD1 identical over 10 bases. The DNA end favors TRBJ2-7, so the J call may be wrong. The CDR3 consists of 16 residues. The germline V gene has CDR1 LNHNV and CDR2 YYDKDF (reference sequence). CDR3 amino acids: CATTTRFGQGGYEQYF. The CDR3 DNA sequence: TGTGCCACCACAACACGGTTTGGACAGGGGGGCTACGAGCAGTACTTC.

The chain joins TRBV27 to TRBJ2-4; the D gene could be TRBD1 or TRBD2 (5 bases each). This CDR3 comprises 15 residues. CDR1 and CDR2 (germline): MNHEY, SMNVEV (reference sequence). V lost 5 bases and J 10 bases, leaving 21 bases between the germline ends. CDR3 amino acids: CASSEGLCDTDIQYF. The CDR3 DNA reads as TGTGCCAGCAGTGAGGGGCTATGCGACACAGATATTCAGTACTTC.

The V call is TRBV27, the J call TRBJ2-1, with 9 bases that match TRBD2. With 5 bases clipped from V and 3 bases from J, the junction kept 14 bases outside the gene matches. The CDR3 length is 18 residues. Germline CDR1 MNHEY, CDR2 SMNVEV (reference sequence). The CDR3 spells CASSTGLARSGRYNEQFF. Here the CDR3 DNA reads TGTGCCAGCAGTACGGGACTAGCCAGATCAGGACGCTACAATGAGCAGTTCTTC.

The rearrangement links TRBV6-1 to TRBJ2-5, with TRBD2 matching over 10 bases. The CDR3 spans 13 residues. In germline, CDR1 is MNHNS, CDR2 SASEGT. After removal of 2 bases from V and 12 bases from J, the junction contained 6 bases not matched to a gene. This chain's CDR3 is CASSENLAGAKYF. DNA for the CDR3: TGTGCCAGCAGTGAAAATCTAGCGGGAGCCAAGTACTTC.

The chain combines TRBV15 with TRBJ2-6; D possibly corresponds to TRBD2 (7 bases). The end of the DNA is better explained by TRBJ2-5, so the J call may be wrong. CDR1 LNHNV and CDR2 YYDKDF come from the germline V gene (reference sequence). CDR3 length: 14 residues. This chain's CDR3 is CATSTSGRGETQYF. CDR3 nucleotide sequence: TGTGCCACCAGCACGTCTGGGAGGGGGGAGACCCAGTACTTC.

This sequence joins TRBV14 and TRBJ2-1, with D tentatively TRBD1 (6 bases). The DNA end lines up better with TRBJ2-7; the J call may be wrong. Germline assignment: CDR1 SGHDN and CDR2 FVKESK. This CDR3 comprises 17 residues. The CDR3 nucleotides are TGTGCCAGCAGCCTTAGACGTAGTACAGGGCTCTACAATGAGCAGTACTTC. As protein: CASSLRRSTGLYNEQYF.

The sample holds many counts of this clonotype. This may stem from a read error, because a much larger clone lies one nucleotide away. This chain uses TRBV6-5 with TRBJ2-1; maybe TRBD2 (6 bases). TRBJ2-7 explains the end of the DNA better; the J call may be wrong. The CDR3 totals 15 residues. Germline V lookup: CDR1 MNHEY, CDR2 SVGAGI. In DNA form, the CDR3 reads TGTGCCAGCAGCTACCGGGACTCGGCGATGTATGAGCAGTACTTC. Translation: CASSYRDSAMYEQYF.

The chain employs TRBV4-1 and TRBJ1-1; D remains ambiguous. V was shortened by 6 bases and J by 7 bases, with 15 bases between the two germline ends. Germline assignment: CDR1 MGHRA and CDR2 YSYEKL. The CDR3 sequence is 13 residues long. In DNA, the CDR3 is TGCGCCAGCAGACGGACGCTAGAGGGTGAAGCTTTCTTT. This translates into CASRRTLEGEAFF.

The rearrangement joins TRBV6-1 to TRBJ2-1; 11 bases fit TRBD1. The closer fit of TRBJ2-7 to the DNA end suggests the J call may be wrong. Per the germline V gene, CDR1 is MNHNS and CDR2 is SASEGT. The CDR3 contains 14 residues. This CDR3 is CASRLGQGDMGQYF. The CDR3, as DNA: TGTGCCAGCAGACTGGGACAGGGGGATATGGGGCAGTACTTC.

V gene TRBV6-1 combines with J gene TRBJ2-5, with TRBD1 as a possible D gene (6 bases). V lost 9 bases and J lost 11, with 28 bases in between. The germline gives CDR1 MNHNS, CDR2 SASEGT. The CDR3 totals 15 residues. CDR3 DNA: TGTGCCAGGGGGCCAGGGCCCTGGGACAAAGATACGCAGTACTTC. It translates to CARGPGPWDKDTQYF.

This rearrangement joins TRBV27 to TRBJ2-1; D unresolved. Per germline, CDR1 MNHEY and CDR2 SMNVEV (reference sequence). Trimming stripped 5 bases from V and 1 base from J, with 21 bases between. CDR3 length equals 18 residues. DNA for the CDR3: TGTGCCAGCAGTCGATCAGGACGTATCGGGTGGTCCTACAATGAGCAGTTCTTC. This translates into CASSRSGRIGWSYNEQFF.

The CDR3 sequence is CASSIQETQYF. The CDR3 DNA reads TGTGCCAGCAGTATACAAGAGACCCAGTACTTC. The J gene is TRBJ2-5, the V gene TRBV6-5; D is unclear. This CDR3 spans 11 amino acids. Germline V gene sequence: CDR1 MNHEY, CDR2 SVGAGI. Trimming pared 5 bases from V and 2 bases from J, leaving 3 bases between.

Note on this clonotype: A junction end diverges from the germline sequence, so it may reflect a read error. The chain links TRBV6-5 to TRBJ2-4; D may match TRBD1 or TRBD2 (6 bases each). The CDR3 runs to 16 residues. Germline CDR1 MNHEY, CDR2 SVGAGI. The CDR3 loop is CASSYSMSGAGNIQSF. Here the CDR3 DNA reads TGTGCCAGCAGTTACTCGATGTCGGGGGCGGGCAACATCCAGTCTTTC.

The V and J genes are TRBV6-1 and TRBJ1-5; D remains unclear. Germline CDR1 reads MNHNS; CDR2 reads SASEGT. Trimming removed 4 bases at V and 5 bases at J, with 9 bases between. This CDR3 is 13 amino acids long. The CDR3 spells CASSVEVDQPQHF. CDR3 in DNA: TGTGCCAGCAGTGTGGAGGTAGATCAGCCCCAGCATTTT.

V and J are TRBV6-1 and TRBJ1-2; 9 bases align to TRBD1. Germline V lookup: CDR1 MNHNS, CDR2 SASEGT. With V trimmed by 6 bases and J by 2 bases, 19 bases remained unmatched. This CDR3 has 19 amino acids. Written as DNA, the CDR3 is TGTGCCAGCAGCCGAAGGTACGTGGGGACAGGGCTTGACAACTATGGCTACACCTTC. Residues: CASSRRYVGTGLDNYGYTF.

This chain links TRBV6-1 with TRBJ2-1; D unresolved. CDR3 length equals 12 residues. Trimming left V 3 bases short and J 5 bases short, with 5 bases between. The germline gives CDR1 MNHNS, CDR2 SASEGT. The CDR3 DNA is TGTGCCAGCAGTGACTACCACAATGAGCAGTTCTTC. Its protein product is CASSDYHNEQFF.

The J gene is TRBJ1-5, the V gene TRBV10-3, with D unresolved. Germline V gives CDR1 ENHRY, CDR2 SYGVKD. The CDR3 contains 14 residues. Trimming left V 10 bases short and J 0 bases short, with 13 bases between. Written as DNA, the CDR3 is TGTGCCACCAACTTTAGATTTAGCAATCAGCCCCAGCATTTT. It translates to CATNFRFSNQPQHF.

This clonotype was counted a single time. This chain joins TRBV4-1 and TRBJ2-3; no firm D call. The CDR3 runs to 15 residues. The V gene lost 1 base and the J gene lost 2 bases, with 10 bases spanning the gap. In germline, CDR1 is MGHRA, CDR2 YSYEKL. In nucleotides, the CDR3 is TGCGCCAGCAGCCAAGGATTCGAAGTCACAGATACGCAGTATTTT. It specifies CASSQGFEVTDTQYF.

This clonotype was detected only a few times. The chain employs TRBV7-3 and TRBJ2-6, with D possibly matching TRBD1 (6 bases). Germline loops: CDR1 SGHTA, CDR2 FQGTGA. V was cut by 7 bases and J by 0 bases, with 13 bases left in between. CDR3 length: 16 residues. The CDR3 region is CASTMGASSGANVLTF. The CDR3 region has the DNA TGTGCCAGCACAATGGGGGCTAGCTCTGGGGCCAACGTCCTGACTTTC.

CDR3 nucleotides: TGCGCCAGCAGCCCCACAGAAGTCGACAATGAAAAACTGTTTTTT. Encoded protein: CASSPTEVDNEKLFF. The chain has TRBV4-1 and TRBJ1-4; D gene unclear. The CDR3 consists of 15 residues. The V and J ends lost 4 bases and 5 bases respectively, with 14 bases between them. Germline V gene sequence: CDR1 MGHRA, CDR2 YSYEKL.

This chain connects TRBV10-2 to TRBJ1-2; D is unclear. The V end lost 2 bases, the J end lost 5 bases, and 3 bases lay between the germline ends. The germline gives CDR1 WSHSY, CDR2 SAAADI. This CDR3 is built from 11 residues. The CDR3 nucleotides are TGCGCCAGCAGTGAGGGTTATGGCTACACCTTC. Translated, it gives CASSEGYGYTF.

As for this clonotype: This may stem from a read error, because a much larger clone lies one nucleotide away. The chain has TRBV10-2 and TRBJ2-1, with 7 bases fitting TRBD1. J gave up 10 bases and V 8 bases, and 14 bases lay outside the gene matches. The CDR3 is 14 amino acids. Germline lookup yields CDR1 WSHSY and CDR2 SAAADI. The CDR3 reads CASRANGTVNEQFF. The CDR3 DNA reads as TGCGCCAGCCGCGCTAACGGGACAGTGAACGAGCAGTTCTTC.

This clonotype was seen more than once but under ten times. The CDR3 is CASSPTLLETQYF. The CDR3 nucleotides are TGTGCCAGCAGCCCCACCCTGCTGGAGACCCAGTACTTC. V gene TRBV7-6 combines with J gene TRBJ2-5; D is ambiguous. Germline values: CDR1 SGHVS, CDR2 FNYEAQ. V dropped 5 bases and J dropped 5 bases, with 12 bases sitting between them. This CDR3 is built from 13 residues.

The chain joins TRBV6-1 to TRBJ2-1, with 9 bases identical to TRBD2. The DNA end lines up better with TRBJ2-7; the J call may be wrong. The length of the CDR3 is 15 residues. CDR1 is MNHNS, CDR2 SASEGT, per germline. Written as DNA, the CDR3 is TGTGCCAGCAGGGGTCAGCGGGGGGTATCCTACGAGCAGTACTTC. Translating gives CASRGQRGVSYEQYF.

Concerning this clonotype itself: A much larger clone is a single base away; this may be a read error. The rearrangement links TRBV6-1 to TRBJ2-7; D is uncertain. The CDR3 extends over 15 amino acids. Germline V gives CDR1 MNHNS, CDR2 SASEGT. The CDR3 coding sequence is TGTACCAGCAGTGAAGGACCGGTTAGCTCCTACGAGCAGTACTTC. This sequence encodes CTSSEGPVSSYEQYF.